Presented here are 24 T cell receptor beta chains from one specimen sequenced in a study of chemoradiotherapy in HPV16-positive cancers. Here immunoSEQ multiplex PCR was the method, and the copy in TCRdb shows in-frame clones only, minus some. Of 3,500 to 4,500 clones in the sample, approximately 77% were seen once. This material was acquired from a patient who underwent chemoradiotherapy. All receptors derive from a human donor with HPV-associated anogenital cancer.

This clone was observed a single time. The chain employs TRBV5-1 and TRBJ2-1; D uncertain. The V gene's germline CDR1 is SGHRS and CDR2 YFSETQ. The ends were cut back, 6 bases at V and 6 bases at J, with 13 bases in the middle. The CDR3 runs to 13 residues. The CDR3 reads CASNIGSGNEQFF. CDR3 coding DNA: TGCGCCAGCAACATCGGGTCAGGCAATGAGCAGTTCTTC.

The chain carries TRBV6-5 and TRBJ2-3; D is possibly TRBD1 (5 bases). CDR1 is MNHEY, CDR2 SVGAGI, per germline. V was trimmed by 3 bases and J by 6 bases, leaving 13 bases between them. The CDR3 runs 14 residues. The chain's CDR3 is CASSYLGVGDTQYF. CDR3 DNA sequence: TGTGCCAGCAGTTATTTAGGGGTGGGGGATACGCAGTATTTT.

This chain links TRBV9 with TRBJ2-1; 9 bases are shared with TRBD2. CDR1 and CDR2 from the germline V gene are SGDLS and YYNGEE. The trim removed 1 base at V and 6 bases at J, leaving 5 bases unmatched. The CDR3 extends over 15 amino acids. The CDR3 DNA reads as TGTGCCAGCAGCGTACCGGGCGGGAGGGCCAATGAGCAGTTCTTC. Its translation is CASSVPGGRANEQFF.

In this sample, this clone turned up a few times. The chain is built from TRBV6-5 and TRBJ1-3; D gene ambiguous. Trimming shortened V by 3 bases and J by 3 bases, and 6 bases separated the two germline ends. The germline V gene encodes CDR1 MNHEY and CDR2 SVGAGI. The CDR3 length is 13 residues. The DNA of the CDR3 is TGTGCCAGCAGTTATACAGTTGGAAACACCATATATTTT. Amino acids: CASSYTVGNTIYF.

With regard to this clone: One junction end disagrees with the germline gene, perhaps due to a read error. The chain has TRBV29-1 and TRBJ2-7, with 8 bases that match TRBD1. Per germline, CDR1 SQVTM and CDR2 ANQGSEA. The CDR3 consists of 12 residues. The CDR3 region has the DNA TGCAGCGTTTCCCATGGACAGGGTATTTCCCTCTTC. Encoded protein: CSVSHGQGISLF.

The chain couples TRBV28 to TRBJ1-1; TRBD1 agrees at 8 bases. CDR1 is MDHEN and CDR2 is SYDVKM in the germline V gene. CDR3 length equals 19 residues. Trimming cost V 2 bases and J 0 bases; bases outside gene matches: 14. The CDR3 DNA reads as TGTGCCAGCAGTTTAGCACCTCCGGACAGGGCGGGGATGAACACTGAAGCTTTCTTT. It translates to CASSLAPPDRAGMNTEAFF.

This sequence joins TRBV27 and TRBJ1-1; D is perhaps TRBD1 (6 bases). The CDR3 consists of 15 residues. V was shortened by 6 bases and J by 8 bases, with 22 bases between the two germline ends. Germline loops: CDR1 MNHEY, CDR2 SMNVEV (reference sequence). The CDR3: CASRPPTGRLVEAFF. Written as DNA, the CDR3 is TGTGCCAGCAGGCCCCCAACAGGGAGGTTGGTCGAAGCTTTCTTT.

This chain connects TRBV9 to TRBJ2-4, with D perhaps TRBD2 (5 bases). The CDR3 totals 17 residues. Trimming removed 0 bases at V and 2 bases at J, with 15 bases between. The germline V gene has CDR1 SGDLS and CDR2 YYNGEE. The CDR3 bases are TGTGCCAGCAGCGTAGTCGCCTCTCCGGGGACCAAAAACATTCAGTACTTC. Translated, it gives CASSVVASPGTKNIQYF. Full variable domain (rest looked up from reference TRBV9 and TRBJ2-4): DSGVTQTPKHLITATGQRVTLRCSPRSGDLSVYWYQQSLDQGLQFLIQYYNGEERAKGNILERFSAQQFPDLHSELNLSSLELGDSALYFCASSVVASPGTKNIQYFGAGTRLSVL.

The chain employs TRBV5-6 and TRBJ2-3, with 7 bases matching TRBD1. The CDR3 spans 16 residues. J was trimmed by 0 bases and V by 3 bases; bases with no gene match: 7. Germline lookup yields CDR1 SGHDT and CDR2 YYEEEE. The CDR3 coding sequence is TGTGCCAGCAGCTACCCCGGGACAGACAGCACAGATACGCAGTATTTT. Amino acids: CASSYPGTDSTDTQYF.

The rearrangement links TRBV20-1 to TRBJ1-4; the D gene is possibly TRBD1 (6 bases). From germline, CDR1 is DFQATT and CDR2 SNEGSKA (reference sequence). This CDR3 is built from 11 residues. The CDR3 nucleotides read TGCAGGGAACAGGGTGCTGAAAAACTGTTTTTT. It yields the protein CREQGAEKLFF.

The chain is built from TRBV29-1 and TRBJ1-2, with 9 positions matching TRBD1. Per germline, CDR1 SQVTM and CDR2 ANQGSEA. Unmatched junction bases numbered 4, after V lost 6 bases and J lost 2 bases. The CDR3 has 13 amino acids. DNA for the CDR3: TGCAGCGTCGGTGACAGGGGGAACTATGGCTACACCTTC. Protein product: CSVGDRGNYGYTF.

The CDR3 loop reads CASSESPGKSYNEQFF. The CDR3 DNA is TGTGCCAGCAGTGAATCCCCAGGGAAATCTTACAATGAGCAGTTCTTC. The rearrangement links TRBV6-1 to TRBJ2-1, with D perhaps TRBD1 (5 bases). V lost 2 bases and J 4 bases, leaving 15 bases between the germline ends. Per the germline V gene, CDR1 is MNHNS and CDR2 is SASEGT. The CDR3 consists of 16 residues.

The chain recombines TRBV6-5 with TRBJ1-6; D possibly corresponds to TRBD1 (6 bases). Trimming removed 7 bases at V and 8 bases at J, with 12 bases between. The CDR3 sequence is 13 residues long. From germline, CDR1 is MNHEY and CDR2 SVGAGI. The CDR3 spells CASTRDTYSPLHF. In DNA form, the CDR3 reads TGTGCCAGCACTCGGGACACATATTCACCCCTCCACTTT.

The CDR3 nucleotides read TGTGCCAGCAGCCAAGGCGGGACAGGGTCAGATACGCAGTATTTT. Translated: CASSQGGTGSDTQYF. The V gene is TRBV4-2, the J gene TRBJ2-3; 9 bases line up with TRBD1. The trim removed 1 base at V and 4 bases at J, leaving 3 bases unmatched. This CDR3 has 15 amino acids. In germline, CDR1 is LGHNA, CDR2 YNFKEQ.

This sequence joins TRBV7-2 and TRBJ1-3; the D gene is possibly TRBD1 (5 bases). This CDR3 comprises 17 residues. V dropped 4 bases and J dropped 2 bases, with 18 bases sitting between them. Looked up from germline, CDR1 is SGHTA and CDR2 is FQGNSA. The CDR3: CASSYYSGAGAGNTIYF. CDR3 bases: TGTGCCAGCAGCTACTACTCCGGGGCCGGTGCTGGAAACACCATATATTTT.

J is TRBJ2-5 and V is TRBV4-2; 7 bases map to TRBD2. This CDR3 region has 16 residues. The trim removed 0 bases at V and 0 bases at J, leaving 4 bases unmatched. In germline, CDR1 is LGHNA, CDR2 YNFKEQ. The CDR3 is CASSQESGLYQETQYF. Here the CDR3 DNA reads TGTGCCAGCAGCCAAGAATCGGGACTATACCAAGAGACCCAGTACTTC.

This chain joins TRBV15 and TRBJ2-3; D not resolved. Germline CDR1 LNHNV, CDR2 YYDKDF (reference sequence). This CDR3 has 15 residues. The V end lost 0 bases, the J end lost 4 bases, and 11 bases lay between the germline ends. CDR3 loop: CATSRDNYRSDTQYF. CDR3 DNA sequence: TGTGCCACCAGCAGAGATAACTATCGATCAGATACGCAGTATTTT.

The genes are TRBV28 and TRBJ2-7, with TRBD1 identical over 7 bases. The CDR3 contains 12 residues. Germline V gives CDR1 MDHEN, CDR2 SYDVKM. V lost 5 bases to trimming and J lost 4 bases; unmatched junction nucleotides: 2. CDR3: CASSVRGYEQYF. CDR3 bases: TGTGCCAGCAGTGTCAGGGGGTACGAGCAGTACTTC.

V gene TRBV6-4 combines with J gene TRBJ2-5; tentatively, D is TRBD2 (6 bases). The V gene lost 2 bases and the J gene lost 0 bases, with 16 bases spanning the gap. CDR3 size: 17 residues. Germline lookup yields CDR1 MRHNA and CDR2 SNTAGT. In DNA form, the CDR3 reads TGTGCCAGCAGTGACGGGCGGGGTTGCGAGAACCAAGAGACCCAGTACTTC. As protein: CASSDGRGCENQETQYF.

The CDR3 loop reads CSVEQALNTEAFF. CDR3 DNA: TGCAGCGTTGAACAGGCCTTGAACACTGAAGCTTTCTTT. The gene calls are TRBV29-1 and TRBJ1-1; D gene ambiguous. The germline gives CDR1 SQVTM, CDR2 ANQGSEA. The CDR3 loop spans 13 amino acids. The V end lost 2 bases, the J end lost 0 bases, and 7 bases lay between the germline ends.

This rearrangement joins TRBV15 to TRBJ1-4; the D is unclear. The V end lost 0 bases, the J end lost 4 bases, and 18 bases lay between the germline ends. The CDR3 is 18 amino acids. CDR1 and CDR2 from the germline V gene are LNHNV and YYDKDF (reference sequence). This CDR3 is CATSRDLGGRLFNEKLFF. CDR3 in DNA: TGTGCCACCAGCAGAGATCTAGGCGGGCGGCTATTTAATGAAAAACTGTTTTTT. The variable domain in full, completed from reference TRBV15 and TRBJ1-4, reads DAMVIQNPRYQVTQFGKPVTLSCSQTLNHNVMYWYQQKSSQAPKLLFHYYDKDFNNEADTPDNFQSRRPNTSFCFLDIRSPGLGDTAMYLCATSRDLGGRLFNEKLFFGSGTQLSVL.

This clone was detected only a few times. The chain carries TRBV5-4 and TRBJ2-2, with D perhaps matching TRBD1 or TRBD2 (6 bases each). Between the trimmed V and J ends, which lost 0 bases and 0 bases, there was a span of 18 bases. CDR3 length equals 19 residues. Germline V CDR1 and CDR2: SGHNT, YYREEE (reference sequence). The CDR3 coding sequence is TGTGCCAGCAGCTTGGACGGGGGCAGGGGAGGCGCGAACACCGGGGAGCTGTTTTTT. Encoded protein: CASSLDGGRGGANTGELFF.

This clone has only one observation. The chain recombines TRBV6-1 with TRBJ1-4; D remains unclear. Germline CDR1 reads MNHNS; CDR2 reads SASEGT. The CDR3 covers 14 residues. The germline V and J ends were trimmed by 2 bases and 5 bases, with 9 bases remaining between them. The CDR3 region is CASSERQSNEKLFF. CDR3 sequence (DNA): TGTGCCAGCAGTGAACGGCAGTCCAATGAAAAACTGTTTTTT.

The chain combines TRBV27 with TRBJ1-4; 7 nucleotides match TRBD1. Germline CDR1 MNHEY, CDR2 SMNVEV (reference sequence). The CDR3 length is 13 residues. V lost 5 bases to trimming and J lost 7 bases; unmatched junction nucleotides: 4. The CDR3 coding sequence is TGTGCCAGCAGTCATACAGGGGTTGAAAAACTGTTTTTT. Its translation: CASSHTGVEKLFF.